These 20 T cell receptor beta chains were sequenced from one sample in a study of CD8 T cells in ankylosing spondylitis. TCRdb redid the calling of the 5' RACE reads with MiXCR, one entry per CDR3 protein. The table has just over 300,000 distinct CDR3 sequences, around 20% seen once. Sequenced sample: blood, either unsorted or a sorted T cell fraction (not recorded which). The receptors stem from a female donor with ankylosing spondylitis or in good health (not recorded which).

This rearrangement joins TRBV3-1 to TRBJ1-1; D is undetermined. CDR1 is LGHDT, CDR2 YNNKEL, per germline (reference sequence). The V gene lost 3 bases and the J gene lost 7 bases, with 12 bases spanning the gap. CDR3 length: 13 residues. The CDR3 region is CASSQNGRFEAFF. The DNA for the CDR3 is TGTGCCAGCAGCCAGAACGGGAGATTTGAAGCTTTCTTT. Supplemented by reference TRBV3-1 and TRBJ1-1, the full variable domain reads DTAVSQTPKYLVTQMGNDKSIKCEQNLGHDTMYWYKQDSKKFLKIMFSYNNKELIINETVPNRFSPKSPDKAHLNLHINSLELGDSAVYFCASSQNGRFEAFFGQGTRLTVV.

The rearrangement links TRBV15 to TRBJ1-2; D uncertain. CDR1 is LNHNV and CDR2 is YYDKDF in the germline V gene (reference sequence). V lost 1 base to trimming and J lost 0 bases, with 15 bases between them. The CDR3 sequence is 17 residues long. This CDR3 is CATSRAIDTAANYGYTF. The CDR3 nucleotides read TGTGCCACCAGCAGAGCAATTGATACAGCAGCTAACTATGGCTACACCTTC.

This clonotype was picked up a small number of times. The gene calls are TRBV4-3 and TRBJ1-1, with a tentative D call TRBD1 (5 bases). The V end lost 3 bases, the J end lost 1 base, and 9 bases lay between the germline ends. The CDR3 loop spans 14 amino acids. Germline CDR1 reads LGHNA; CDR2 reads YSLEER. The CDR3 loop is CASSQGPSNTEAFF. The CDR3 coding sequence is TGCGCCAGCAGCCAGGGACCCTCGAACACTGAAGCTTTCTTT.

This clonotype came up many times. The chain has TRBV7-9 and TRBJ2-5; D is perhaps TRBD1 or TRBD2 (6 bases each). CDR3 length: 15 residues. The germline V gene encodes CDR1 SEHNR and CDR2 FQNEAQ (reference sequence). V was cut by 6 bases and J by 5 bases, with 19 bases left in between. CDR3 loop: CASRARGPGRETQYF. CDR3 nucleotide sequence: TGTGCCAGCAGGGCTCGGGGGCCAGGCCGGGAGACCCAGTACTTC.

This clonotype was seen a handful of times. The chain employs TRBV6-6 and TRBJ2-7, with D tentatively TRBD2 (6 bases). This CDR3 contains 16 residues. Germline V lookup: CDR1 MNHNY, CDR2 SVGAGI (reference sequence). The germline V and J ends were trimmed by 4 bases and 0 bases, with 16 bases remaining between them. This CDR3 reads CASSFPSGRGSYEQYF. For the CDR3, the DNA is TGTGCCAGCAGTTTCCCAAGCGGGCGCGGCTCCTACGAGCAGTACTTC.

The table lists this clonotype with a few counts. The chain is built from TRBV5-1 and TRBJ2-1; tentatively, D is TRBD1 (6 bases). Germline lookup yields CDR1 SGHRS and CDR2 YFSETQ. V lost 0 bases and J lost 7, with 14 bases in between. The CDR3 is 15 amino acids. CDR3 sequence reads: CASSLVQGRRNEQFF. The DNA for the CDR3 is TGCGCCAGCAGCTTGGTACAGGGAAGGCGAAATGAGCAGTTCTTC.

The V gene is TRBV9, the J gene TRBJ2-1, with 9 bases identical to TRBD2. The V and J ends lost 3 bases and 11 bases, in that order; junction bases with no gene match: 12. CDR1 and CDR2 (germline): SGDLS, YYNGEE. The CDR3 has 15 residues. CDR3 residues: CASSEGAVAGGKQFF. The CDR3, as DNA: TGTGCCAGCAGCGAGGGGGCCGTGGCGGGAGGGAAGCAGTTCTTC.

CDR3 coding DNA: TGTGCCATCGGGGGCCGGACAGGGGAAACTAGTTTTAATTCACCCCTCCACTTT. As protein: CAIGGRTGETSFNSPLHF. The rearrangement uses TRBV2 and TRBJ1-6; TRBD1 matches at 9 bases. Germline V lookup: CDR1 SNHLY, CDR2 FYNNEI. The CDR3 is 18 amino acids. J lost 6 bases, V lost 10 bases, and 19 bases had no gene match.

This clonotype was seen a handful of times. The rearrangement links TRBV29-1 to TRBJ1-1, with a weak D call TRBD1 (5 bases). V was trimmed by 7 bases and J by 7 bases, leaving 16 bases between them. There are 12 residues in the CDR3. Germline loops: CDR1 SQVTM, CDR2 ANQGSEA. The CDR3 bases are TGCAGCGGCTCGTGGGAGGGGTATGAAGCTTTCTTT. Its protein product is CSGSWEGYEAFF.

This clonotype was seen once. V usage is TRBV5-4 and J usage is TRBJ2-1; D might be TRBD1 (5 bases). CDR3 size: 13 residues. V was clipped by 4 bases and J by 10 bases, with 15 bases between them. CDR1 is SGHNT and CDR2 is YYREEE in the germline V gene (reference sequence). The CDR3 DNA reads TGTGCCAGCAGCCCTTTTGTAGGACACGAGCAGTTCTTC. Protein: CASSPFVGHEQFF.

The rearrangement links TRBV5-1 to TRBJ2-3; D is perhaps TRBD1 or TRBD2 (6 bases each). The CDR3 has 16 residues. Germline values: CDR1 SGHRS, CDR2 YFSETQ. Deletions cut 0 bases from V and 4 bases from J, with 15 bases between. This CDR3 reads CASSLGGAHPPDTQYF. Here the CDR3 DNA reads TGCGCCAGCAGCTTGGGGGGGGCGCATCCCCCAGATACGCAGTATTTT.

The rearrangement uses TRBV4-3 and TRBJ1-2, with a possible D match to TRBD1 (5 bases). Trimming removed 0 bases from V and 6 bases from J, with 14 bases in between. Germline-derived CDR1 and CDR2 are LGHNA and YSLEER. CDR3 length: 15 residues. This CDR3 is CASSQEVAGRDGYTF. In DNA form, the CDR3 reads TGCGCCAGCAGCCAAGAAGTGGCAGGGAGGGATGGCTACACCTTC.

The chain couples TRBV27 to TRBJ2-7; TRBD1 or TRBD2 may be the D gene (7 bases each). Germline lookup yields CDR1 MNHEY and CDR2 SMNVEV (reference sequence). The germline V and J ends were trimmed by 6 bases and 2 bases, with 17 bases remaining between them. This CDR3 has 15 amino acids. The CDR3 nucleotides read TGTGCCAGCAGCCCCCGACAGGGAGGGACCTACGAGCAGTACTTC. Encoded protein: CASSPRQGGTYEQYF.

CDR3 amino acids: CAGEDSFDNEQFF. The CDR3, as DNA: TGTGCTGGCGAGGACAGCTTCGACAATGAGCAGTTCTTC. The V call is TRBV2, the J call TRBJ2-1, with a tentative D call TRBD1 (6 bases). Germline V gene data show CDR1 as SNHLY and CDR2 as FYNNEI. This CDR3 region has 13 residues.

This clonotype has more than one count but fewer than ten. The rearrangement links TRBV5-6 to TRBJ2-3; D not certain. Trimming cost V 0 bases and J 2 bases, with 7 bases left between them. This CDR3 has 14 residues. CDR1 SGHDT and CDR2 YYEEEE come from the germline V gene. This chain's CDR3 is CASSLGATTDTQYF. CDR3 DNA: TGTGCCAGCAGCTTGGGAGCGACCACAGATACGCAGTATTTT.

This clonotype has a handful of counts. The genes are TRBV6-5 and TRBJ2-1, with a weak D call TRBD2 (5 bases). In germline, CDR1 is MNHEY, CDR2 SVGAGI. Trimming shortened V by 0 bases and J by 6 bases, and 12 bases separated the two germline ends. The CDR3 is 15 residues long. CDR3 loop: CASSYSTGRGNEQFF. CDR3 nucleotides: TGTGCCAGCAGTTACTCGACTGGGAGAGGCAATGAGCAGTTCTTC.

The chain employs TRBV3-1 and TRBJ1-2; 9 nucleotides match TRBD1. From germline, CDR1 is LGHDT and CDR2 YNNKEL (reference sequence). The CDR3 extends over 15 amino acids. Trimming took 6 bases from V and 4 from J; bases not matched to a gene: 9. This CDR3 is CASRSRGTGIYGYTF. The CDR3 nucleotides are TGTGCCAGCAGGTCGAGAGGGACAGGGATCTATGGCTACACCTTC.

The V and J genes are TRBV28 and TRBJ2-2, with TRBD1 identical over 7 bases. Germline assignment: CDR1 MDHEN and CDR2 SYDVKM. The V gene end was trimmed by 7 bases and the J gene end by 3 bases; junction bases not matched to a gene: 5. CDR3 size: 14 residues. The CDR3 region is CASTNDRDTGELFF. CDR3 DNA sequence: TGTGCCAGCACCAACGACAGGGACACCGGGGAGCTGTTTTTT. The full variable domain, with the rest looked up from reference TRBV28 and TRBJ2-2, is DVKVTQSSRYLVKRTGEKVFLECVQDMDHENMFWYRQDPGLGLRLIYFSYDVKMKEKGDIPEGYSVSREKKERFSLILESASTNQTSMYLCASTNDRDTGELFFGEGSRLTVL.

V usage is TRBV5-5 and J usage is TRBJ1-5; TRBD1 matches 8 bases. The CDR3 is 14 residues long. Germline V gene lookup returns CDR1 SGHKS and CDR2 YYEKEE (reference sequence). V shed 3 bases, J shed 5 bases, and the junction held 4 bases outside the gene matches. CDR3 protein: CASSSTGGDQPQHF. The DNA for the CDR3 is TGTGCCAGCAGCTCAACAGGGGGTGATCAGCCCCAGCATTTT.

This clonotype appeared a few times. This chain joins TRBV20-1 and TRBJ2-3; 10 bases match TRBD2. In germline, CDR1 is DFQATT, CDR2 SNEGSKA (reference sequence). The CDR3 is 15 residues long. Unmatched junction bases numbered 6, after V lost 5 bases and J lost 1 base. The CDR3 loop is CSALQREGGTDTQYF. The DNA for the CDR3 is TGCAGTGCTCTTCAGCGGGAGGGAGGCACAGATACGCAGTATTTT.